This is a list of T cell receptor beta chains from one sample in a study of T cell repertoires in cytomegalovirus infection. TCRdb redid the calling of the reads with MiXCR, one entry per CDR3 protein. The table lists about 89,000 distinct CDR3 sequences, 25% to 30% of them singletons, with about 72% in the top ten. These receptors' antigens are unknown. Here the sequenced sample was CD8+ T cells from cultured PBMCs, taken from culture after CMV antigen stimulation. The receptors stem from a human donor in good health (CMV status not recorded). Some clones in this sample may be carry-over from other donors' samples. The CDR3 runs from the conserved cysteine through the conserved F or W. The order of the fields is V gene, clone size, CDR3 protein. Only some rows state a clone size, as once, few, many or a class for expanded clones.

>TRBV27|few
CASSWTLASGANVLTF
>TRBV6-2/TRBV6-3|.
CASGSLGSDSSTDTQYF
>TRBV12-3/TRBV12-4|few
CASSWGGRETQYF
>TRBV12-3/TRBV12-4|.
CASVGTTLDTQYF
>TRBV11-2|.
CASSLLGRDNEQFF
>TRBV6-4|.
CASSYRRGQGAQEQYF
>TRBV6-1|.
CASSELSINSWTEAFF
>TRBV12-3/TRBV12-4|many
CASSLAGGHNEQFF
>TRBV12-3/TRBV12-4|.
CASRHHLRANYGYTF
>TRBV27|few
CASSWDTQYF
>TRBV23-1|few
CASSQRSTRGPLFPNTGELFF
>TRBV7-2|many
CASSPPLTGGTEAFF
>TRBV27|.
CASSLTGLGDTEAFF
>TRBV7-2|few
CASSFQTGNGELFF
>TRBV18|.
CASSPQIVTYEQYF
>TRBV18|.
CASSLSVEQYF
>TRBV12-3/TRBV12-4|.
CASSLTTTSGGIRTQYF
>TRBV6-6|few
CASSPYGQLNTEAFF
>TRBV20-1|.
CSAWDGSGYNEQFF
>TRBV20-1|.
CSAMDYSIGETQYF
>TRBV7-2|.
CASSLAGVGLGTQYF
>TRBV7-2|many
CASSLSAGRWVDKNIQYF
>TRBV4-1|many
CASSLWTGNTGELFF
>TRBV10-2|.
CASSLRGVGNQPQHF
>TRBV7-6|.
CASSAGTGQAFF
>TRBV28|many
CASTIGTATYNEQFF
>TRBV7-9|few
CASSFGGEKLFF
>TRBV6-1|few
CASSVQPAGEKLFF
>TRBV28|.
CASSYGTGEGPQHF
>TRBV12-3/TRBV12-4|.
CASSFASGLYNEQFF
>TRBV6-2/TRBV6-3|many
CASSPHDVEVRNQPQHF
>TRBV7-6|few
CASSLVDEKLFF
>TRBV5-6|many
CASSLGGGPSNQPQHF
>TRBV7-9|few
CASSSWGTGDNEQFF
>TRBV27|once
CASSLGANEQFF
>TRBV6-1|many
CASSARTGGTYQETQYF
>TRBV5-1|.
CASSQQGTNYGYTF
>TRBV7-9|many
CASSFKYNEQFF
>TRBV5-1|few
CASSLVTMGNEQFF
>TRBV5-6|.
CASSVTVMNTEAFF
>TRBV7-6|.
CASSFLTGRGDTQYF
>TRBV25-1|.
CASSDVGSYDYTF
>TRBV7-8|few
CASGGASSGNTIYF
>TRBV2|many
CASSLTGAGGNSPLHF
>TRBV6-1|.
CASSKGRGGGSNQPQHF